Following are 11 T cell receptor beta chains from one sample sequenced in a study of T-cell memory formation after mild COVID-19. TCRdb itself ran the 5' RACE reads through MiXCR, one entry per CDR3 protein. This table has 350,000 to 400,000 distinct CDR3 sequences, over 13% appearing once. Sequenced: PBMCs or a T cell subset sorted from them (not recorded which). These receptors were taken from a man between 18 and 35 years old who had mild COVID-19 (a few samples of this study predate the infection). Cell type and time point are not known.

Turning to this clonotype: The germline gene is not matched at one end of the junction; a read error may be the cause. J is TRBJ2-2 and V is TRBV7-8; no definite D call. The CDR3 is made up of 15 amino acids. Germline-derived CDR1 and CDR2 are SGHVS and FQNEAQ. The CDR3 sequence: CASSLALANSGELFF. CDR3 DNA sequence: TGTGCCAGCAGCTTAGCACTGGCGAACAGCGGGGAGCTGTTTTTT.

The CDR3 loop reads CASSLWDSRDYEQYF. CDR3 in DNA: TGTGCCAGCAGTTTATGGGACAGCCGGGACTACGAGCAGTACTTC. V gene TRBV12-3 or TRBV12-4 combines with J gene TRBJ2-7; 7 bases are shared with TRBD1. The CDR3 totals 15 residues. The ends lost 2 bases at V and 3 bases at J; junction bases unmatched: 7.

This clonotype was observed a handful of times. The J gene is TRBJ2-2, the V gene TRBV12-5; D uncertain. V was shortened by 0 bases and J by 2 bases, with 10 bases between the two germline ends. Germline values: CDR1 LGHNT, CDR2 FRNRAP. The CDR3 has 16 amino acids. Here the CDR3 DNA reads TGTGCTAGTGGTTTGGTACCAGCCTTCAACACCGGGGAGCTGTTTTTT. It translates to CASGLVPAFNTGELFF.

This clonotype was seen only a few times. This rearrangement joins TRBV12-3 or TRBV12-4 to TRBJ1-1, with D unclear. The length of the CDR3 is 14 residues. Trimming took off 8 bases at V and 1 base at J, with 14 bases between the two ends. The CDR3 here is CASYSFLRNTEAFF. The CDR3 nucleotides read TGTGCCAGCTACAGTTTTCTAAGGAACACTGAAGCTTTCTTT.

This clonotype was seen repeatedly, ten times or more. The chain uses TRBV5-1 and TRBJ1-1, with D hard to call. The CDR3 runs 13 residues. Per the germline V gene, CDR1 is SGHRS and CDR2 is YFSETQ. The V end lost 4 bases, the J end lost 3 bases, and 10 bases lay between the germline ends. CDR3: CASSPGSHTEAFF. The CDR3 DNA reads as TGCGCCAGCAGCCCCGGGTCGCACACTGAAGCTTTCTTT.

This clonotype was detected ten times or more. The chain is built from TRBV5-1 and TRBJ1-2; D is unclear. V shed 4 bases and J shed 6 bases, with 16 bases lying between them. This CDR3 comprises 14 residues. In germline, CDR1 is SGHRS, CDR2 YFSETQ. CDR3 nucleotides: TGCGCCAGCAGCCCATTGCGGCTTGGGGATGGCTACACCTTC. It specifies CASSPLRLGDGYTF.

The rearrangement uses TRBV5-1 and TRBJ1-1; a weak D match, TRBD1 (5 bases). With 0 bases removed from V and 0 bases from J, the gap between germline ends came to 18 bases. The CDR3 spans 18 residues. Germline CDR1 reads SGHRS; CDR2 reads YFSETQ. CDR3 DNA: TGCGCCAGCAGCTTGGGGAGTCGGACAAGCCTTATGAACACTGAAGCTTTCTTT. This codes for CASSLGSRTSLMNTEAFF. Full variable domain (rest looked up from reference TRBV5-1 and TRBJ1-1): KAGVTQTPRYLIKTRGQQVTLSCSPISGHRSVSWYQQTPGQGLQFLFEYFSETQRNKGNFPGRFSGRQFSNSRSEMNVSTLELGDSALYLCASSLGSRTSLMNTEAFFGQGTRLTVV.

The gene calls are TRBV7-9 and TRBJ2-7; 14 bases fit TRBD2. The CDR3 spans 12 residues. The germline CDR1 and CDR2 sequences are SEHNR and FQNEAQ (reference sequence). J lost 12 bases, V lost 5 bases, and 3 bases had no gene match. CDR3 amino acids: CASSRGTSGGYF. The CDR3 region has the DNA TGTGCCAGCAGCCGCGGGACTAGCGGGGGGTACTTC.

The chain is built from TRBV7-8 and TRBJ2-1; perhaps TRBD1 as D (5 bases). Germline-derived CDR1 and CDR2 are SGHVS and FQNEAQ. The V and J ends lost 2 bases and 4 bases respectively, with 12 bases between them. The CDR3 sequence is 15 residues long. CDR3 amino acids: CASSLSQGQYNEQFF. Here the CDR3 DNA reads TGTGCCAGCAGCTTATCCCAGGGCCAATACAATGAGCAGTTCTTC.

This clonotype has just a few counts. The gene calls are TRBV5-1 and TRBJ1-1, with 7 bases that match TRBD1. V was pared by 8 bases and J by 10 bases, with 17 bases of the junction left unmatched. Germline CDR1 is SGHRS and CDR2 is YFSETQ. The CDR3 is 14 residues long. CDR3 coding DNA: TGCGCCAGTGAGGCCGGGGCAGGGGGAGAGGCAGCTTTCTTT. This encodes CASEAGAGGEAAFF.

The chain joins TRBV20-1 to TRBJ2-1; unclear D gene. Germline values: CDR1 DFQATT, CDR2 SNEGSKA (reference sequence). The CDR3 has 11 amino acids. V was shortened by 3 bases and J by 9 bases, with 9 bases between the two germline ends. The CDR3 protein is CSASPLGEQFF. The CDR3 bases are TGCAGTGCTAGTCCTCTGGGTGAGCAGTTCTTC.